Sequencing of this T cell receptor beta chain was carried out in a study of blood T cells in healthy people across ages. The V gene's germline CDR1 is MNHNY and CDR2 SVGAGI (reference sequence). Trimming shortened V by 7 bases and J by 0 bases, and 17 bases separated the two germline ends. This CDR3 is 16 amino acids long. Then a second PCR, running about 6 to 12 cycles, was carried out with a sample-barcoded 5' primer and a J-beta primer mix. TCRdb used MiXCR to reprocess the 5' RACE reads, holding one entry per CDR3 protein. The table lists about 1.7 million distinct CDR3 sequences, about 30% of them singletons. This clonotype was counted a few times.

This TCR was sampled from a woman under 40 in good health. The specimen was blood. The rearrangement uses TRBV6-6 and TRBJ2-3; D not certain. The CDR3 region has the DNA TGTGCCAGCACCGACCCATCAACTACAAGCACAGATACGCAGTATTTT. Amino acid sequence: CASTDPSTTSTDTQYF.